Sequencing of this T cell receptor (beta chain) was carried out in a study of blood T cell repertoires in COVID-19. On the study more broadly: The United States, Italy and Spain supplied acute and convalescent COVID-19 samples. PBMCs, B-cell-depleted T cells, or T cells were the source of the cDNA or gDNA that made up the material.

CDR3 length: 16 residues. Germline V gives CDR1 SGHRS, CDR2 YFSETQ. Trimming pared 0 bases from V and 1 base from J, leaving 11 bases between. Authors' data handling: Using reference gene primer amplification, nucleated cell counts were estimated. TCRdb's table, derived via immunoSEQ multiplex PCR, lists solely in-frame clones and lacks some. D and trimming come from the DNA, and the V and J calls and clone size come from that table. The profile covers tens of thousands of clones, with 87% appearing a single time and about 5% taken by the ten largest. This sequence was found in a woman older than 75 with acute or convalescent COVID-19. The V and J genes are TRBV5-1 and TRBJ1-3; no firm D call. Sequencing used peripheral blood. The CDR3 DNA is TGCGCCAGCAGCTTGGCTTTCTCGGGTTCTGGAAACACCATATATTTT. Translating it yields CASSLAFSGSGNTIYF.